This entry describes one T cell receptor beta chain. As yet, its antigen is unknown. Blood sampling was done at baseline, cycle 4 day 1, and cycle 7 day 1. Libraries were prepared by immunoSEQ multiplex PCR; TCRdb keeps only in-frame clonotypes and omits some of them. Among approximately 80,000 clones listed, approximately 89% were seen once. This specimen comes from a study of OX40 agonist ivuxolimab in advanced cancers. General observations from the study: Low normalized T-cell clonal expansion was additionally recorded for some nonresponders.

The sequence derives from an adult with an advanced solid tumor such as melanoma, head and neck, liver or kidney cancer. The starting material was CD4+ or CD8+ T cells sorted from blood, obtained in a trial of the OX40 agonist ivuxolimab.

CDR3 sequence (DNA): TGTGCCAGCTCACCTGGAGTAGGGACAGGCCTTTACAATGAGCAGTTCTTC. It translates to CASSPGVGTGLYNEQFF. This chain connects TRBV18 to TRBJ2-1, with 8 bases that match TRBD1. This CDR3 is built from 17 residues. Unmatched junction bases numbered 11, after V lost 3 bases and J lost 4 bases. CDR1 KGHSH and CDR2 LQKENI come from the germline V gene.